Below, 14 T cell receptor beta chains from the same sample are listed, as sequenced in a study of Ad26.COV2.S vaccination and SARS-CoV-2 variants. The repertoire was sequenced with immunoSEQ multiplex PCR; TCRdb's copy has only in-frame clones and lacks some. The sample lists over 400,000 clones, around 93% seen once, with more than 1.5% in the top ten. Treatment described: around 19 received Ad26.COV2.S at low or high dose, single or two shots; about 5 received placebo; per-sample allocation not given. After the first vaccine or placebo injection, samples were drawn on day 63. Source: peripheral blood, taken in a trial of Ad26.COV2.S vaccine versus placebo. The source is a person aged 18 to 65 who received the Ad26.COV2.S COVID-19 vaccine or a placebo.

The chain links TRBV7-9 to TRBJ2-7, with a possible D match to TRBD2 (5 bases). Per germline, CDR1 SEHNR and CDR2 FQNEAQ (reference sequence). V gave up 3 bases and J gave up 0 bases, with 12 bases separating them. The CDR3 length is 15 residues. In DNA form, the CDR3 reads TGTGCCAGCAGCTTCGCGACGGGAAGCTCCTACGAGCAGTACTTC. Its translation: CASSFATGSSYEQYF.

V gene TRBV4-1 combines with J gene TRBJ1-4, with a possible D match to TRBD1 (5 bases). The CDR3 length is 16 residues. From germline, CDR1 is MGHRA and CDR2 YSYEKL. V lost 0 bases to trimming and J lost 7 bases, with 15 bases between them. In DNA, the CDR3 is TGCGCCAGCAGCCAAGAACCGGTAGGGGTCGGTGAAAAACTGTTTTTT. Its translation: CASSQEPVGVGEKLFF.

This clone occurred a few times. The rearrangement links TRBV5-1 to TRBJ1-4; D not certain. There are 14 residues in the CDR3. Germline CDR1 is SGHRS and CDR2 is YFSETQ. Trimming stripped 0 bases from V and 3 bases from J, with 6 bases between. The CDR3 DNA follows: TGCGCCAGCAGCTTGGTAAACTCTAATGAAAAACTGTTTTTT. It encodes CASSLVNSNEKLFF. The whole variable domain, remainder taken from reference TRBV5-1 and TRBJ1-4, is KAGVTQTPRYLIKTRGQQVTLSCSPISGHRSVSWYQQTPGQGLQFLFEYFSETQRNKGNFPGRFSGRQFSNSRSEMNVSTLELGDSALYLCASSLVNSNEKLFFGSGTQLSVL.

This sequence joins TRBV19 and TRBJ2-3; 9 bases align to TRBD2. This CDR3 is built from 15 residues. V lost 5 bases and J lost 2; bases outside the gene matches: 5. Germline CDR1 reads LNHDA; CDR2 reads SQIVND (reference sequence). CDR3 in amino acids: CASSPRGGLTDTQYF. The CDR3 DNA is TGTGCCAGTAGTCCGCGGGGGGGCCTCACAGATACGCAGTATTTT. The variable domain in full, completed from reference TRBV19 and TRBJ2-3, reads DGGITQSPKYLFRKEGQNVTLSCEQNLNHDAMYWYRQDPGQGLRLIYYSQIVNDFQKGDIAEGYSVSREKKESFPLTVTSAQKNPTAFYLCASSPRGGLTDTQYFGPGTRLTVL.

V and J are TRBV5-3 and TRBJ2-7, with TRBD2 identical over 8 bases. TRBV5-3 is placed among ORFs of uncertain function. This CDR3 comprises 17 residues. V lost 0 bases, J lost 3 bases, and 11 bases stayed unmatched. CDR3 sequence (DNA): TGTGCCAGAAGCTTGGTTCGGGGGGGAAACCCTGTCTACGAGCAGTACTTC. This gives the protein CARSLVRGGNPVYEQYF.

This clone was counted a single time. J is TRBJ2-7 and V is TRBV27; maybe TRBD1 (6 bases). V lost 4 bases and J lost 4, with 14 bases in between. CDR1 and CDR2 (germline): MNHEY, SMNVEV (reference sequence). The CDR3 has 14 amino acids. The CDR3 nucleotides read TGTGCCAGCAGTTCCTACAGGGAACGGTACGAGCAGTACTTC. Its protein is CASSSYRERYEQYF.

The gene calls are TRBV18 and TRBJ2-5; D is possibly TRBD2 (6 bases). The CDR3 loop spans 14 amino acids. The V gene's germline CDR1 is KGHSH and CDR2 LQKENI. V gave up 2 bases and J gave up 4 bases, with 11 bases separating them. CDR3 loop: CASSPATSRETQYF. The CDR3 nucleotides read TGTGCCAGCTCACCAGCGACTAGTAGAGAGACCCAGTACTTC.

This sequence joins TRBV4-3 and TRBJ2-1; TRBD1 aligns across 7 bases. The V gene's germline CDR1 is LGHNA and CDR2 YSLEER. The CDR3 has 17 amino acids. J gave up 4 bases and V 3 bases, and 12 bases lay outside the gene matches. The CDR3 DNA follows: TGCGCCAGCAGCCAGACACTACCGGGACAGAGGTACAATGAGCAGTTCTTC. Translated: CASSQTLPGQRYNEQFF.

The V call is TRBV3-1 (or the pseudogene TRBV3-2), the J call TRBJ1-4; no clear D gene. V gave up 1 base and J gave up 9 bases, with 3 bases separating them. CDR1 is LGHDT and CDR2 is YNNKEL in the germline V gene (reference sequence). This CDR3 comprises 11 residues. The CDR3: CASSQAQKLFF. The CDR3 DNA reads TGTGCCAGCAGCCAAGCACAAAAACTGTTTTTT.

A note on this clone: The sample carries other DNA sequences with the same CDR3. The genes are TRBV3-1 (or the pseudogene TRBV3-2) and TRBJ2-2; the D is unclear. The CDR3 loop spans 12 amino acids. V gave up 2 bases and J gave up 2 bases, with 0 bases separating them. Germline assignment: CDR1 LGHDT and CDR2 YNNKEL (reference sequence). The CDR3 protein is CASSQNTGELFF. The CDR3 nucleotides are TGTGCCAGCAGCCAAAACACCGGGGAGCTGTTTTTT.

This sequence joins TRBV6-4 and TRBJ2-3; the D is unclear. CDR1 is MRHNA, CDR2 SNTAGT, per germline. The CDR3 runs to 17 residues. Trimming shortened V by 4 bases and J by 2 bases, and 19 bases separated the two germline ends. CDR3 sequence reads: CASSAPLVGKHTDTQYF. The DNA for the CDR3 is TGTGCCAGCAGTGCCCCTCTCGTGGGTAAACACACAGATACGCAGTATTTT.

This clone was counted a single time. This sequence joins TRBV7-8 and TRBJ2-5; 8 nucleotides line up with TRBD1. Germline assignment: CDR1 SGHVS and CDR2 FQNEAQ. V lost 5 bases, J lost 2 bases, and 4 bases stayed unmatched. CDR3 length: 14 residues. CDR3 nucleotide sequence: TGTGCCAGCAGCACCCGACAGGGGCAAGAGACCCAGTACTTC. This gives the protein CASSTRQGQETQYF.

A word on this clone: Its ends do not fully match the called genes, so a read error is possible. The chain links TRBV7-2 to TRBJ2-3; 7 bases are shared with TRBD2. Germline V gene sequence: CDR1 SGHTA, CDR2 FQGNSA. The CDR3 runs to 16 residues. The CDR3 DNA sequence: TGTGCCAGCACCTTAAGGACTAGTTCGGGCTCAGATACGCAGTATTTT. Amino acid sequence: CASTLRTSSGSDTQYF. Full variable domain (missing parts from reference TRBV7-2 and TRBJ2-3): GAGVSQSPSNKVTEKGKDVELRCDPISGHTALYWYRQSLGQGLEFLIYFQGNSAPDKSGLPSDRFSAERTGGSVSTLTIQRTQQEDSAVYLCASTLRTSSGSDTQYFGPGTRLTVL.

This chain connects TRBV28 to TRBJ2-7; no reliable D call. The length of the CDR3 is 16 residues. CDR1 is MDHEN, CDR2 SYDVKM, per germline. V was pared by 5 bases and J by 1 base, with 18 bases between. DNA for the CDR3: TGTGCCAGCAGTCCAACCCTGACAATTATGTCCTACGAGCAGTACTTC. It encodes CASSPTLTIMSYEQYF.